Shown below are 30 T cell receptor beta chains from a single sample sequenced in a study of T cell responses to AZD1222 COVID-19 vaccine. This table comes from immunoSEQ multiplex PCR, and its TCRdb copy is limited to in-frame clones, with some not included. The sample contains roughly 80,000 clones, roughly 87% of which appear only once. Sequenced here: peripheral blood, sampled on day 0 of MenACWY control vaccination. The receptor set was obtained from an adult in good health.

V and J are TRBV6-5 and TRBJ1-2, with D uncertain. V lost 10 bases to trimming and J lost 5 bases, with 23 bases between them. Germline V gene sequence: CDR1 MNHEY, CDR2 SVGAGI. This CDR3 is 15 amino acids long. The DNA for the CDR3 is TGTGCCACTTACACTTCAGGCGTTCAAGCGTATGGCTACACCTTC. As protein: CATYTSGVQAYGYTF.

The V call is TRBV20-1, the J call TRBJ2-1; 12 bases line up with TRBD2. CDR1 DFQATT and CDR2 SNEGSKA come from the germline V gene (reference sequence). This CDR3 has 17 amino acids. Trimming at V came to 3 bases and at J to 3 bases, leaving 9 bases not matched to a gene. The CDR3 is CSASLGLAGGIYNEQFF. As DNA, the CDR3 is TGCAGTGCTAGTCTCGGCCTAGCGGGGGGGATCTACAATGAGCAGTTCTTC.

The V call is TRBV7-8, the J call TRBJ2-1, with D uncertain. The CDR3 contains 13 residues. The V gene lost 5 bases and the J gene lost 3 bases, with 8 bases spanning the gap. Germline assignment: CDR1 SGHVS and CDR2 FQNEAQ. The CDR3 sequence: CASSLARYNEQFF. The CDR3 nucleotides read TGTGCCAGCAGCCTGGCACGCTACAATGAGCAGTTCTTC.

This clone has more than one count but fewer than ten. The V and J genes are TRBV29-1 and TRBJ2-2; 7 bases are shared with TRBD1. The V gene end was trimmed by 2 bases and the J gene end by 3 bases; junction bases not matched to a gene: 3. The CDR3 covers 14 residues. Germline lookup yields CDR1 SQVTM and CDR2 ANQGSEA. This chain's CDR3 is CSVEKGAYTGELFF. In DNA form, the CDR3 reads TGCAGCGTTGAAAAGGGGGCGTACACCGGGGAGCTGTTTTTT.

This clone was recorded a few times. This chain uses TRBV27 with TRBJ2-7; 9 nucleotides match TRBD1. The CDR3 is made up of 14 amino acids. Germline V gene sequence: CDR1 MNHEY, CDR2 SMNVEV (reference sequence). The ends lost 2 bases at V and 2 bases at J; junction bases unmatched: 1. The CDR3 DNA is TGTGCCAGCAGTTTAGGGACAGGGCCCTACGAGCAGTACTTC. It translates to CASSLGTGPYEQYF.

The chain links TRBV7-6 to TRBJ1-3; 8 bases fit TRBD1. Germline V lookup: CDR1 SGHVS, CDR2 FNYEAQ. Unmatched junction bases numbered 8, after V lost 5 bases and J lost 2 bases. This CDR3 contains 16 residues. This chain's CDR3 is CASSQRQGTAGNTIYF. The CDR3 DNA reads as TGTGCCAGCAGCCAGAGACAGGGGACGGCTGGAAACACCATATATTTT.

For the CDR3, the DNA is TGTGCCAGCAGCCCGTTCGACAGGGGGCGTACCAATGGCTACACCTTC. Protein sequence: CASSPFDRGRTNGYTF. J is TRBJ1-2 and V is TRBV21-1; the table's TRBD1 call for D was not verified on the DNA. TRBV21-1 is a documented pseudogene. This CDR3 has 16 amino acids.

The rearrangement links TRBV30 to TRBJ1-2; D is unclear. Trimming took 0 bases from V and 6 from J, leaving 11 bases between them. Germline assignment: CDR1 GTSNPN and CDR2 SVGIG (reference sequence). CDR3 length: 13 residues. In DNA form, the CDR3 reads TGTGCCTGGAGTGTATCCGGGAAACATGGCTACACCTTC. The encoded protein is CAWSVSGKHGYTF.

The rearrangement links TRBV5-4 to TRBJ2-7; D not certain. Germline V gene lookup returns CDR1 SGHNT and CDR2 YYREEE (reference sequence). This CDR3 region has 16 residues. V lost 1 base, J lost 3 bases, and 17 bases lay in between. The CDR3 nucleotides read TGTGCCAGCAGCTTGTCCCCCCAAGTATTGGTCTACGAGCAGTACTTC. The encoded protein is CASSLSPQVLVYEQYF.

The V call is TRBV11-2, the J call TRBJ2-5; 12 nucleotides agree with TRBD2. The CDR3 is 16 amino acids. V lost 1 base, J lost 5 bases, and 5 bases stayed unmatched. From germline, CDR1 is SGHAT and CDR2 FQNNGV. The CDR3 nucleotides are TGTGCCAGCAGCTTAGGGCTAGCGGGGGGGCACGAGACCCAGTACTTC. Its translation: CASSLGLAGGHETQYF.

As for this clone: The sample carries other DNA sequences with the same CDR3. The chain couples TRBV10-3 to TRBJ1-5; TRBD1 agrees at 11 bases. Per germline, CDR1 ENHRY and CDR2 SYGVKD. V lost 6 bases to trimming and J lost 7 bases; unmatched junction nucleotides: 2. This CDR3 is built from 13 residues. This CDR3 is CAISGTGGQPQHF. The CDR3, as DNA: TGTGCCATCAGCGGGACAGGGGGGCAGCCCCAGCATTTT.

The chain's CDR3 is CASSPTGGILTGELFF. CDR3 nucleotide sequence: TGTGCCAGCAGCCCGACAGGGGGGATCTTGACCGGGGAGCTGTTTTTT. The chain is built from TRBV3-1 (or the pseudogene TRBV3-2) and TRBJ2-2; the match to TRBD1 covers 9 bases. The germline CDR1 and CDR2 sequences are LGHDT and YNNKEL (reference sequence). The CDR3 spans 16 residues. Trimming took 4 bases from V and 5 from J; bases not matched to a gene: 8.

The CDR3 DNA sequence: TGTGCCAGCAGCTTACAGGGGGTCGCCTACGAGCAGTACTTC. As protein: CASSLQGVAYEQYF. The chain carries TRBV7-2 and TRBJ2-7; TRBD1 matches 7 bases. CDR1 SGHTA and CDR2 FQGNSA come from the germline V gene. The length of the CDR3 is 14 residues. V lost 2 bases, J lost 2 bases, and 3 bases stayed unmatched. Together with reference TRBV7-2 and TRBJ2-7, the CDR3 gives the full variable domain: GAGVSQSPSNKVTEKGKDVELRCDPISGHTALYWYRQSLGQGLEFLIYFQGNSAPDKSGLPSDRFSAERTGGSVSTLTIQRTQQEDSAVYLCASSLQGVAYEQYFGPGTRLTVT.

CDR3 sequence: CASSLETAAWGEQFF. CDR3 DNA: TGCGCCAGCAGCTTGGAGACAGCCGCCTGGGGTGAGCAGTTCTTC. This sequence joins TRBV5-1 and TRBJ2-1; D perhaps matches TRBD1 (5 bases). V dropped 0 bases and J dropped 9 bases, with 16 bases sitting between them. The CDR3 is 15 residues long. Germline-derived CDR1 and CDR2 are SGHRS and YFSETQ.

There are a few counts of this clone. The chain is built from TRBV19 and TRBJ2-2; 7 bases map to TRBD1. CDR1 is LNHDA, CDR2 SQIVND, per germline (reference sequence). V was clipped by 9 bases and J by 3 bases; unmatched bases: 4. The CDR3 has 13 residues. CDR3 nucleotides: TGTGCCAGCCGGGACAGATACACCGGGGAGCTGTTTTTT. Translated, it gives CASRDRYTGELFF.

Points on this clone: At the DNA level, this CDR3 is encoded by other sequences in the same sample as well. This chain joins TRBV9 and TRBJ1-2; possible D gene TRBD1, 5 bases. Per germline, CDR1 SGDLS and CDR2 YYNGEE. The CDR3 is made up of 14 amino acids. Between the trimmed V and J ends, which lost 0 bases and 3 bases, there was a span of 9 bases. CDR3 loop: CASSVGGRDYGYTF. For the CDR3, the DNA is TGTGCCAGCAGCGTAGGGGGCAGGGACTATGGCTACACCTTC.

The chain couples TRBV28 to TRBJ1-6; 10 nucleotides match TRBD1. CDR1 is MDHEN and CDR2 is SYDVKM in the germline V gene. The V gene end was trimmed by 6 bases and the J gene end by 0 bases; junction bases not matched to a gene: 11. This CDR3 contains 19 residues. CDR3 bases: TGTGCCAGCAGGCCCATCCGCCGGACAGGGGGCTCCTATAATTCACCCCTCCACTTT. It specifies CASRPIRRTGGSYNSPLHF.

The chain's CDR3 is CASSLGTAGELFF. The CDR3 DNA reads TGTGCCAGCAGCTTGGGGACGGCCGGGGAGCTGTTTTTT. The chain joins TRBV5-6 to TRBJ2-2, with D unclear. Per the germline V gene, CDR1 is SGHDT and CDR2 is YYEEEE. This CDR3 spans 13 amino acids. Trimming removed 0 bases from V and 6 bases from J, with 6 bases in between.

The chain joins TRBV5-6 to TRBJ2-3; no clear D gene. Germline V gene lookup returns CDR1 SGHDT and CDR2 YYEEEE. The length of the CDR3 is 13 residues. Trimming took 4 bases from V and 6 from J, leaving 12 bases between them. The CDR3 reads CASSPGGRDTQYF. CDR3 coding DNA: TGTGCCAGCAGCCCGGGCGGAAGGGATACGCAGTATTTT.

The chain carries TRBV7-8 and TRBJ1-2; 7 nucleotides align to TRBD1. Germline V CDR1 and CDR2: SGHVS, FQNEAQ. The ends lost 1 base at V and 5 bases at J; junction bases unmatched: 7. CDR3 size: 15 residues. CDR3 sequence: CASSLDPGGRYGYTF. The CDR3 nucleotides read TGTGCCAGCAGCTTAGACCCAGGGGGTAGATATGGCTACACCTTC.

V usage is TRBV19 and J usage is TRBJ1-5; perhaps TRBD1 as D (6 bases). The ends were cut back, 8 bases at V and 7 bases at J, with 15 bases in the middle. The CDR3 loop spans 13 amino acids. Germline V gene sequence: CDR1 LNHDA, CDR2 SQIVND (reference sequence). The CDR3 loop is CASAVGAWQPQHF. The CDR3 DNA reads TGTGCCAGTGCTGTGGGGGCTTGGCAGCCCCAGCATTTT.

The chain joins TRBV18 to TRBJ1-3; D ambiguous. Trimming took off 5 bases at V and 1 base at J, with 15 bases between the two ends. Germline CDR1 reads KGHSH; CDR2 reads LQKENI. This CDR3 is built from 16 residues. CDR3 nucleotide sequence: TGTGCCAGCTCAAAAGGCTCCTGGGCGTCTGGAAACACCATATATTTT. Translation gives CASSKGSWASGNTIYF.

In its sample, this clone was seen once. This chain connects TRBV5-1 to TRBJ2-5, with unresolved D. The V gene lost 0 bases and the J gene lost 2 bases, with 11 bases spanning the gap. Germline lookup yields CDR1 SGHRS and CDR2 YFSETQ. CDR3 size: 15 residues. The CDR3 reads CASSLGADTQETQYF. The CDR3 DNA reads TGCGCCAGCAGCTTGGGAGCCGACACACAAGAGACCCAGTACTTC.

The chain has TRBV7-2 and TRBJ1-3, with D maybe TRBD1 (6 bases). V lost 5 bases to trimming and J lost 0 bases, with 11 bases between them. The germline gives CDR1 SGHTA, CDR2 FQGNSA. This CDR3 has 15 amino acids. The CDR3 sequence: CASSPRTASGNTIYF. The CDR3 region has the DNA TGTGCCAGCAGCCCTAGGACAGCCTCTGGAAACACCATATATTTT.

The chain joins TRBV6-2 or TRBV6-3 to TRBJ2-3; 8 bases are shared with TRBD1. The V segment lost 5 bases and the J segment 9 bases; nucleotides outside the gene matches: 7. The germline gives CDR1 MNHEY, CDR2 SVGEGT. The CDR3 runs to 13 residues. The chain's CDR3 is CASSDRGPSTQYF. The DNA of the CDR3 is TGTGCCAGCAGTGACAGGGGTCCAAGCACGCAGTATTTT.

This clone appeared once. The chain uses TRBV10-3 and TRBJ2-5; D possibly corresponds to TRBD1 (5 bases). CDR3 length: 13 residues. The germline CDR1 and CDR2 sequences are ENHRY and SYGVKD. Between the trimmed V and J ends, which lost 2 bases and 3 bases, there was a span of 7 bases. The CDR3 loop reads CAISETTEETQYF. The CDR3 nucleotides read TGTGCCATCAGTGAGACGACAGAAGAGACCCAGTACTTC.

The V and J genes are TRBV3-1 (or the pseudogene TRBV3-2) and TRBJ1-1, with 7 bases lining up with TRBD1. This CDR3 region has 15 residues. The germline gives CDR1 LGHDT, CDR2 YNNKEL (reference sequence). The junction had 10 bases not matched to a gene; V was cut back by 8 bases and J by 1 base. CDR3 residues: CASRNRGQTNTEAFF. CDR3 nucleotide sequence: TGTGCCAGCCGAAACAGGGGACAAACGAACACTGAAGCTTTCTTT.

V and J are TRBV13 and TRBJ2-2; either TRBD1 or TRBD2 may supply D (6 bases each). With 6 bases removed from V and 4 bases from J, the gap between germline ends came to 18 bases. This CDR3 has 16 amino acids. CDR1 PRHDT and CDR2 FYEKMQ come from the germline V gene (reference sequence). The CDR3 sequence: CASSPPRGRSTGELFF. Written as DNA, the CDR3 is TGTGCCAGCAGTCCCCCTCGGGGGCGAAGCACCGGGGAGCTGTTTTTT.

This chain connects TRBV6-5 to TRBJ1-5; unclear D gene. This CDR3 region has 16 residues. Germline CDR1 and CDR2: MNHEY and SVGAGI. V lost 2 bases, J lost 6 bases, and 17 bases lay in between. This CDR3 reads CASSYGADLGGQPQHF. In nucleotides, the CDR3 is TGTGCCAGCAGTTACGGTGCGGACCTGGGAGGTCAGCCCCAGCATTTT.

The rearrangement links TRBV6-5 to TRBJ2-5, with unresolved D. Germline V gene lookup returns CDR1 MNHEY and CDR2 SVGAGI. V was shortened by 3 bases and J by 5 bases, with 10 bases between the two germline ends. The CDR3 contains 13 residues. The CDR3, as DNA: TGTGCCAGCAGTTATGTCCAAGCGGAGACCCAGTACTTC. It encodes CASSYVQAETQYF.